The 5 T cell receptor beta chains below come from one sample, sequenced in a study of T cell changes during pregnancy in multiple sclerosis. Measured with immunoSEQ multiplex PCR; TCRdb has only the in-frame clones, and not every one. The data hold about 30,000 clones, with roughly 90% observed a single time. The sequencing used CD4+ T cells from peripheral blood mononuclear cells, collected in the first trimester of pregnancy. The receptors derive from a female donor in good health, enrolled as a control in a pregnancy study.

The J gene is TRBJ1-1, the V gene TRBV11-2, with 7 bases fitting TRBD1. This CDR3 contains 15 residues. The ends lost 2 bases at V and 0 bases at J; junction bases unmatched: 3. The germline V gene encodes CDR1 SGHAT and CDR2 FQNNGV. The CDR3 reads CASSLFGTVNTEAFF. CDR3 sequence (DNA): TGTGCCAGCAGCTTATTCGGGACAGTGAACACTGAAGCTTTCTTT.

The rearrangement links TRBV21-1 to TRBJ2-1; the D call TRBD1 from the table was never checked on the DNA. TRBV21-1 is noted as a pseudogene. The CDR3 is 15 residues long. The CDR3 coding sequence is TGTGCCAGCAGCAAAGAGAGGGGGCAGGACGATGAGCAGTTCTTC. Translating it yields CASSKERGQDDEQFF.

The chain is built from TRBV28 and TRBJ1-2; possibly TRBD1 for D (5 bases). V was pared by 4 bases and J by 0 bases, with 18 bases between. This CDR3 spans 17 amino acids. CDR1 and CDR2 (germline): MDHEN, SYDVKM. The CDR3, as DNA: TGTGCCAGCAGTTCCGCCACTGGACAACGTACTAACTATGGCTACACCTTC. It translates to CASSSATGQRTNYGYTF.

The chain combines TRBV18 with TRBJ2-1; a possible D gene is TRBD2 (6 bases). Germline V gene data show CDR1 as KGHSH and CDR2 as LQKENI. The CDR3 runs to 22 residues. V was cut by 3 bases and J by 5 bases, with 35 bases left in between. CDR3 DNA: TGTGCCAGCTCACCTCCCTTGGGACTTGGGTCATTCTGGAAGGGGAGTAACAATGAGCAGTTCTTC. It is translated as CASSPPLGLGSFWKGSNNEQFF.

The chain combines TRBV19 with TRBJ2-7; 13 bases fit TRBD2. V lost 6 bases to trimming and J lost 4 bases; unmatched junction nucleotides: 6. The CDR3 has 15 residues. Germline V gives CDR1 LNHDA, CDR2 SQIVND (reference sequence). This chain's CDR3 is CASRRTSGSSYEQYF. In nucleotides, the CDR3 is TGTGCCAGTAGACGGACTAGCGGGAGTTCTTACGAGCAGTACTTC.